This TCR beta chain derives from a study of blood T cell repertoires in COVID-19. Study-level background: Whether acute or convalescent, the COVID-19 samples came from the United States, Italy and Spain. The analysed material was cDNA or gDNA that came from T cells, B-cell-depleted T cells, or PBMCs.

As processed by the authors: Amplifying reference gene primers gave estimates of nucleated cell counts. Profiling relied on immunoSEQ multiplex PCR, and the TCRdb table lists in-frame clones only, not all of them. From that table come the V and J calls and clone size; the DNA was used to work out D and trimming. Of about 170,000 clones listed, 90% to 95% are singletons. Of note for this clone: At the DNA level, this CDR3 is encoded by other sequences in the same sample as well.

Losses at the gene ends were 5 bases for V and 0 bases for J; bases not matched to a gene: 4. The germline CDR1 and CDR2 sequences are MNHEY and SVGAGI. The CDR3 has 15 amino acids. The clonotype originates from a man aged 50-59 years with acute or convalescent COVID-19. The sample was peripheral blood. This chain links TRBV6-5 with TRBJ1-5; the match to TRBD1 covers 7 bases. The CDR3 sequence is CASSPGQTSNQPQHF. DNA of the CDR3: TGTGCCAGCAGTCCGGGACAGACTAGCAATCAGCCCCAGCATTTT.